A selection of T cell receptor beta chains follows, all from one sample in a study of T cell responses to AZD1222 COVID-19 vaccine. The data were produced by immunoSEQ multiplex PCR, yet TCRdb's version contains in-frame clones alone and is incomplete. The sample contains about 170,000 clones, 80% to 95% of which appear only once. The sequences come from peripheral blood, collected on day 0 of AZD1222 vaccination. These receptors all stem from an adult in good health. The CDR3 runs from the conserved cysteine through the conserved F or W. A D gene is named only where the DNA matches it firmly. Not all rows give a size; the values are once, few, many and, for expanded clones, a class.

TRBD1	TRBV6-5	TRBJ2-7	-	CASSYQAGGSYEQYF	TGTGCCAGCAGTTACCAGGCAGGGGGATCCTACGAGCAGTACTTC
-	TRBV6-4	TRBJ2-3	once	CASSHGAGSTDTQYF	TGTGCCAGCAGCCACGGGGCAGGGAGCACAGATACGCAGTATTTT
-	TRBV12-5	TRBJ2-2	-	CASAAGLGWITGELFF	TGTGCTAGTGCTGCAGGCTTGGGGTGGATCACCGGGGAGCTGTTTTTT
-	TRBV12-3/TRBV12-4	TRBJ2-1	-	CASSFTDNNEQFF	TGTGCCAGCAGTTTTACAGATAACAATGAGCAGTTCTTC
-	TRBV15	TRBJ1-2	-	CATSNLMTGDYGYTF	TGTGCCACCAGCAACCTAATGACGGGTGATTATGGCTACACCTTC
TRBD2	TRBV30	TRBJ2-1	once	CAWSARLAGGPENEQFF	TGTGCCTGGAGCGCAAGACTAGCGGGAGGGCCGGAGAATGAGCAGTTCTTC
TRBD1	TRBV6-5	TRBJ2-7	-	CATKTGYSSYEQYF	TGTGCCACCAAGACAGGGTATAGCTCCTACGAGCAGTACTTC
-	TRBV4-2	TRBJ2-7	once	CASSSEGTPKLYEQYF	TGTGCCAGCAGCTCCGAAGGGACCCCCAAGCTTTACGAGCAGTACTTC
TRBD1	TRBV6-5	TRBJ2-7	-	CASRDPTGVREQYF	TGTGCCAGCAGAGACCCTACAGGGGTGAGGGAGCAGTACTTC
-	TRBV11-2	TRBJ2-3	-	CASSLGPENTDTQYF	TGTGCCAGCAGCTTAGGTCCCGAGAACACAGATACGCAGTATTTT
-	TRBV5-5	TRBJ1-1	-	CASSFFWSDNTEAFF	TGTGCCAGCAGCTTTTTTTGGTCCGACAACACTGAAGCTTTCTTT
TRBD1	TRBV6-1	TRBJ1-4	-	CASSEGAGQINEKLFF	TGTGCCAGCAGTGAAGGGGCGGGACAGATTAATGAAAAACTGTTTTTT
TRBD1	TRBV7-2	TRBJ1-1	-	CASSLALDRGPEAFF	TGTGCCAGCAGCTTAGCCCTGGACAGGGGGCCTGAAGCTTTCTTT
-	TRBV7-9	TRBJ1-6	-	CASSLDSYNSPLHF	TGTGCCAGCAGCTTAGACTCCTATAATTCACCCCTCCACTTT
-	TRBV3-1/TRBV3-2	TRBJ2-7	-	CASSLGSSYEQYF	TGTGCCAGCAGCCTGGGAAGCTCCTACGAGCAGTACTTC
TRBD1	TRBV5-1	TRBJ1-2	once	CASSQRQGLNYGYTF	TGCGCCAGCAGCCAGAGACAGGGCTTAAACTATGGCTACACCTTC
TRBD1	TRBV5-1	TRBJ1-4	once	CASRKVTGVNEKLFF	TGCGCCAGCAGAAAGGTGACAGGGGTTAATGAAAAACTGTTTTTT
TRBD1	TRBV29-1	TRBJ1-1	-	CSLWDRNTEAFF	TGCAGCCTCTGGGACAGAAACACTGAAGCTTTCTTT
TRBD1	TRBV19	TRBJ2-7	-	CASSIGGQGPYEQYF	TGTGCCAGTAGTATAGGGGGACAGGGGCCCTACGAGCAGTACTTC
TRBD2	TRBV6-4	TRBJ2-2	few	CASSEGTSTGELFF	TGTGCCAGCAGTGAGGGGACTAGCACCGGGGAGCTGTTTTTT
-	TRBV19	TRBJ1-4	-	CASSIWTGNSATNEKLFF	TGTGCCAGTAGTATTTGGACGGGGAATTCGGCAACTAATGAAAAACTGTTTTTT
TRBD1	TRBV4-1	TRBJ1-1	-	CASSQRTGEGTEAFF	TGCGCCAGCAGCCAACGCACAGGGGAGGGCACTGAAGCTTTCTTT
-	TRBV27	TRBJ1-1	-	CASNPQDGDSEAFF	TGTGCCAGCAACCCACAGGACGGGGATTCTGAAGCTTTCTTT
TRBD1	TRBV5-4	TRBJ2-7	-	CASSQGQDRYEQYF	TGTGCCAGCAGCCAAGGACAGGATAGGTACGAGCAGTACTTC
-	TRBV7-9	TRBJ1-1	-	CASSLDQNTEAFF	TGTGCCAGCAGCTTAGACCAGAACACTGAAGCTTTCTTT
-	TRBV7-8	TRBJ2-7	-	CASSLEGRVKGEQYF	TGTGCCAGCAGCTTAGAGGGCAGGGTGAAAGGCGAGCAGTACTTC
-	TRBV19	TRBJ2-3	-	CASSIGPSPSTDTQYF	TGTGCCAGTAGTATAGGCCCCAGCCCGAGCACAGATACGCAGTATTTT
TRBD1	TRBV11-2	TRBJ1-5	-	CASSFWTGAHLHQPQHF	TGTGCCAGCAGCTTTTGGACAGGCGCCCATCTCCATCAGCCCCAGCATTTT
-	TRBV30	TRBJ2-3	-	CAWSVTREDTQYF	TGTGCCTGGAGTGTGACTAGGGAAGATACGCAGTATTTT
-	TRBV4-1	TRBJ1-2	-	CASSQAGATYYGYTF	TGCGCCAGCAGCCAAGCGGGAGCTACTTACTATGGCTACACCTTC
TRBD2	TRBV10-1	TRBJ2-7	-	CASSESAAGGPYEQYF	TGCGCCAGCAGTGAGTCGGCAGCGGGAGGGCCCTACGAGCAGTACTTC
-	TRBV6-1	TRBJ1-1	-	CASSEWGYRSLTEAFF	TGTGCCAGCAGTGAATGGGGATACAGGAGCCTCACTGAAGCTTTCTTT
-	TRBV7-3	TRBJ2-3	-	CASSLRLRTDTQYF	TGTGCCAGCAGCTTACGGCTCCGCACAGATACGCAGTATTTT
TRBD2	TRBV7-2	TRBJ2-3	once	CASSPHSGGADTQYF	TGTGCCAGCAGCCCCCATAGCGGGGGCGCAGATACGCAGTATTTT
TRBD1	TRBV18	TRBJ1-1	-	CASSPSQGITEAFF	TGTGCCAGCTCACCGTCACAGGGGATAACTGAAGCTTTCTTT
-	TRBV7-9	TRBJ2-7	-	CASSPQGGEGLEQYF	TGTGCCAGCAGCCCCCAAGGGGGAGAGGGCCTCGAGCAGTACTTC
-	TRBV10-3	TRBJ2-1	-	CAISARGTLNNEQFF	TGTGCCATCAGTGCGAGGGGAACGCTCAACAATGAGCAGTTCTTC
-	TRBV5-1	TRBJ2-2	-	CASSEYRVTGELFF	TGCGCCAGCAGCGAGTACAGGGTCACCGGGGAGCTGTTTTTT
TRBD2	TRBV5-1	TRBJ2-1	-	CASSLKATSFNEQFF	TGCGCCAGCAGCTTGAAAGCGACTAGCTTCAATGAGCAGTTCTTC
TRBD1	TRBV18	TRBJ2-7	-	CASSPPGQFSYEQYF	TGTGCCAGCTCACCACCGGGACAGTTCTCCTACGAGCAGTACTTC
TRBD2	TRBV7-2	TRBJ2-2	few	CASSLVGLAGVTGELFF	TGTGCCAGCAGCTTAGTCGGACTAGCGGGAGTCACCGGGGAGCTGTTTTTT
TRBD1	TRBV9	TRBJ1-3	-	CASSVDGQGASGNTIYF	TGTGCCAGCAGCGTAGATGGACAGGGGGCCTCGGGAAACACCATATATTTT
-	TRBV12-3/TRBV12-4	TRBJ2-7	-	CASSFMHHEQYF	TGTGCCAGCAGTTTCATGCACCACGAGCAGTACTTC
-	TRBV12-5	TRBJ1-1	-	CASALPEAEAFF	TGTGCTAGTGCCCTCCCAGAGGCTGAAGCTTTCTTT
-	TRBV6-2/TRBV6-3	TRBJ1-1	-	CASSNFGRLSPGRNTEAFF	TGTGCCAGCAGCAACTTTGGCAGGTTGTCCCCCGGGAGGAATACTGAAGCTTTCTTT
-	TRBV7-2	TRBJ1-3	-	CASSSAGLIGGNTIYF	TGTGCCAGCAGCTCCGCCGGGCTGATAGGAGGAAACACCATATATTTT
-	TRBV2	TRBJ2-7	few	CASTPRVKFYEQYF	TGTGCCAGCACCCCCCGGGTTAAGTTCTACGAGCAGTACTTC
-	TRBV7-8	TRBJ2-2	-	CASSLSDSPTGELFF	TGTGCCAGCAGCTTATCCGACAGCCCCACCGGGGAGCTGTTTTTT
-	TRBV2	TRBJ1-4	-	CASRTNGGEKLFF	TGTGCCAGCAGAACCAATGGCGGGGAAAAACTGTTTTTT
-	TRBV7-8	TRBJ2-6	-	CASSRTGNSGANVLTF	TGTGCCAGCAGCCGTACAGGGAACTCTGGGGCCAACGTCCTGACTTTC
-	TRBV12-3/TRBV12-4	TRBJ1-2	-	CASSLARAGAYTF	TGTGCCAGCAGTTTAGCGCGGGCAGGGGCATACACCTTC
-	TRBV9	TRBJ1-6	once	CASSVGDRGIASPLHF	TGTGCCAGCAGCGTAGGGGACCGGGGGATCGCCTCACCCCTCCACTTT